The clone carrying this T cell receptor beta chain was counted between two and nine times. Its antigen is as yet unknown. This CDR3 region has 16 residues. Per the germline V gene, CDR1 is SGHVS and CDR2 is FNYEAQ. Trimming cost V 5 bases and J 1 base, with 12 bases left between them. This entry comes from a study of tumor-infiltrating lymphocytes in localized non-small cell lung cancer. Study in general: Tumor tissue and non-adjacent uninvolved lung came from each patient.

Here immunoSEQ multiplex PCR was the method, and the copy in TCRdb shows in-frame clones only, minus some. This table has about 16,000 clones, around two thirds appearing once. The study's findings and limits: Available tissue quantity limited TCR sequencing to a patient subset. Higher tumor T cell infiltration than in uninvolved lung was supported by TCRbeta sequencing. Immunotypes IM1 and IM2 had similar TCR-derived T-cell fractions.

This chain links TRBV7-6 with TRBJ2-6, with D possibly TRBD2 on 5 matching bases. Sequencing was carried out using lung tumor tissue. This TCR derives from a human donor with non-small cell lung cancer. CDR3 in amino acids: CASSPSRGSGANVLTF. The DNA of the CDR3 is TGTGCCAGCAGCCCTAGTCGGGGTTCTGGGGCCAACGTCCTGACTTTC.